These 15 T cell receptor beta chains originate from one sample sequenced in a study of T cell changes during pregnancy in multiple sclerosis (dated by TCRdb to between 2018 and 2020). The library was built by means of the immunoSEQ multiplex PCR assay. As stored in TCRdb, this immuneACCESS dataset retains in-frame rearrangements with V and J assigned. A fraction of the clones does not appear; measured against another copy, unresolved V genes explain less than half of the discrepancy, and the remainder lacks a known reason. The sample contains about 41,000 clones, 70% to 90% of them found a single time. Of the sample, more than 0.6% is held by the ten largest clones. The specimen comprised CD4+ T cells from peripheral blood mononuclear cells, sampled in the first trimester of pregnancy. These receptors came from a female donor with multiple sclerosis, enrolled in a pregnancy study.

V is TRBV25-1 and J is TRBJ2-2; no clear D. Per germline, CDR1 MGHDK and CDR2 SYGVNS. There are 15 residues in the CDR3. V was trimmed by 0 bases and J by 4 bases, leaving 9 bases between them. CDR3 nucleotide sequence: TGTGCCAGCAGTGAATATCGAGGATCCACCGGGGAGCTGTTTTTT. The encoded protein is CASSEYRGSTGELFF.

This clone was seen only a few times. The genes are TRBV10-3 and TRBJ1-4; possibly TRBD1 for D (5 bases). V lost 0 bases to trimming and J lost 3 bases, with 8 bases between them. CDR1 ENHRY and CDR2 SYGVKD come from the germline V gene. The CDR3 is 15 residues long. The CDR3 protein is CAISESGGPNEKLFF. The CDR3 coding sequence is TGTGCCATCAGTGAGTCGGGGGGACCTAATGAAAAACTGTTTTTT.

The chain employs TRBV27 and TRBJ1-1; 7 bases fit TRBD1. This CDR3 comprises 16 residues. Germline CDR1 and CDR2: MNHEY and SMNVEV (reference sequence). J lost 5 bases, V lost 5 bases, and 14 bases had no gene match. The CDR3, as DNA: TGTGCCAGCAGTGCCCGACTCACAGGGGTATCAACTGAAGCTTTCTTT. This translates into CASSARLTGVSTEAFF.

The chain uses TRBV2 and TRBJ2-7; D ambiguous. The CDR3 has 15 residues. Germline assignment: CDR1 SNHLY and CDR2 FYNNEI. V lost 1 base, J lost 3 bases, and 13 bases lay in between. CDR3 residues: CASSEGGVTFYEQYF. The CDR3, as DNA: TGTGCCAGCAGTGAAGGCGGTGTCACATTCTACGAGCAGTACTTC.

The chain recombines TRBV29-1 with TRBJ1-5, with 10 bases aligning to TRBD1. The CDR3 runs 15 residues. The trim removed 4 bases at V and 7 bases at J, leaving 10 bases unmatched. Germline V lookup: CDR1 SQVTM, CDR2 ANQGSEA. The chain's CDR3 is CSVGGTGASGQPQHF. CDR3 nucleotide sequence: TGCAGCGTTGGAGGGACAGGGGCATCAGGACAGCCCCAGCATTTT.

The chain couples TRBV18 to TRBJ1-5, with 7 positions matching TRBD1. The CDR3 is made up of 14 amino acids. CDR1 and CDR2 from the germline V gene are KGHSH and LQKENI. V trimming: 5 bases; J trimming: 2 bases; junction bases outside the gene matches: 3. The CDR3 loop is CASSTDRGNQPQHF. The CDR3 nucleotides read TGTGCCAGCTCAACAGACAGGGGCAATCAGCCCCAGCATTTT.

V usage is TRBV4-1 and J usage is TRBJ2-1, with 10 bases matching TRBD2. Per germline, CDR1 MGHRA and CDR2 YSYEKL. The ends lost 2 bases at V and 5 bases at J; junction bases unmatched: 3. This CDR3 is built from 15 residues. The CDR3: CASSQNLAGDNEQFF. As DNA, the CDR3 is TGCGCCAGCAGCCAAAACCTAGCGGGAGACAATGAGCAGTTCTTC.

The rearrangement joins TRBV15 to TRBJ1-4; maybe TRBD1 (5 bases). CDR3 length: 16 residues. Germline CDR1 and CDR2: LNHNV and YYDKDF (reference sequence). Trimming removed 0 bases from V and 0 bases from J, with 8 bases in between. The CDR3 DNA reads TGTGCCACCAGCAGAGATGGGGCAGCAACTAATGAAAAACTGTTTTTT. Translation gives CATSRDGAATNEKLFF.

This chain links TRBV9 with TRBJ2-2, with 7 positions matching TRBD1. The germline V gene has CDR1 SGDLS and CDR2 YYNGEE. The V gene end was trimmed by 4 bases and the J gene end by 4 bases; junction bases not matched to a gene: 10. The CDR3 sequence is 16 residues long. The CDR3 nucleotides are TGTGCCAGCAGCTTTAGACAGGGAATGGGCACCGGGGAGCTGTTTTTT. Translation: CASSFRQGMGTGELFF.

CDR3 in amino acids: CASSSEGGGADTQYF. The CDR3 nucleotides read TGTGCCAGCAGTTCCGAGGGAGGGGGGGCAGATACGCAGTATTTT. The chain combines TRBV28 with TRBJ2-3; TRBD2 might be the D (7 bases). The V end was cut by 4 bases, the J end by 4 bases, with 15 bases between. The CDR3 totals 15 residues. CDR1 and CDR2 from the germline V gene are MDHEN and SYDVKM.

Here the CDR3 reads CARTGQGYEQYF. Written as DNA, the CDR3 is TGCGCCAGGACCGGCCAGGGTTACGAGCAGTACTTC. J is TRBJ2-7 and V is TRBV4-1, with a weak D call TRBD1 (5 bases). Germline V gene sequence: CDR1 MGHRA, CDR2 YSYEKL. The CDR3 contains 12 residues. Trimming took off 9 bases at V and 4 bases at J, with 13 bases between the two ends.

The CDR3 DNA follows: TGTGCCAGCAGTGCGGGAACAACGAACACCGGGGAGCTGTTTTTT. Its translation: CASSAGTTNTGELFF. The V and J genes are TRBV2 and TRBJ2-2; the D gene is possibly TRBD2 (5 bases). There are 15 residues in the CDR3. The germline V gene encodes CDR1 SNHLY and CDR2 FYNNEI. Trimming removed 4 bases from V and 0 bases from J, with 9 bases in between.

This sequence joins TRBV5-8 and TRBJ2-1, with D tentatively TRBD2 (6 bases). Per the germline V gene, CDR1 is SGHTS and CDR2 is YDEGEE. The CDR3 extends over 16 amino acids. V was trimmed by 0 bases and J by 0 bases, leaving 10 bases between them. CDR3 protein: CASSLEGGTSYNEQFF. The DNA of the CDR3 is TGTGCCAGCAGCTTGGAGGGCGGGACCTCCTACAATGAGCAGTTCTTC.

V is TRBV19 and J is TRBJ2-1, with D unclear. From germline, CDR1 is LNHDA and CDR2 SQIVND (reference sequence). This CDR3 is 12 amino acids long. V shed 4 bases and J shed 5 bases, with 6 bases lying between them. The chain's CDR3 is CASSSVNNEQFF. For the CDR3, the DNA is TGTGCCAGTAGTAGTGTTAACAATGAGCAGTTCTTC.

J is TRBJ2-1 and V is TRBV25-1, with 11 bases that match TRBD1. J gave up 6 bases and V 3 bases, and 4 bases lay outside the gene matches. Germline CDR1 is MGHDK and CDR2 is SYGVNS. The CDR3 has 15 amino acids. The CDR3 protein is CASSEGGTGGNEQFF. CDR3 coding DNA: TGTGCCAGCAGTGAGGGGGGGACAGGGGGCAATGAGCAGTTCTTC. Full variable domain (rest looked up from reference TRBV25-1 and TRBJ2-1): EADIYQTPRYLVIGTGKKITLECSQTMGHDKMYWYQQDPGMELHLIHYSYGVNSTEKGDLSSESTVSRIRTEHFPLTLESARPSHTSQYLCASSEGGTGGNEQFFGPGTRLTVL.